The rows below give T cell receptor beta chains drawn from one sample of a study of blood T cell repertoires in COVID-19. Libraries were prepared by immunoSEQ multiplex PCR; TCRdb keeps only in-frame clonotypes and omits some of them. The sample gives 200,000 to 300,000 clones, around 80% of which show up once; around 4.2% is in the top ten. Sequencing was done on a sample of peripheral blood. The receptors stem from a man between 60 and 75 years old with acute or convalescent COVID-19. The CDR3 runs from the conserved cysteine through the conserved F or W. Each record gives: V gene, clone size, J gene, D gene, CDR3 protein, CDR3 DNA. The D gene is left open where the match is weak. The size of a clone is reported for some rows only, either as once, few or many, or as a class for expanded clones.

TRBV6-5	once	TRBJ1-2	NA	CASSYSISRDYTF	TGTGCCAGCAGTTACTCGATCAGCCGGGACTACACCTTC
TRBV24-1	NA	TRBJ2-1	NA	CATSDAFNEQFF	TGTGCCACCAGTGATGCGTTCAATGAGCAGTTCTTC
TRBV2	few	TRBJ2-5	NA	CASGSQLQEKETQYF	TGTGCCAGCGGCTCGCAATTACAGGAAAAAGAGACCCAGTACTTC
TRBV6-5	few	TRBJ1-5	TRBD1	CASRWTGAVGQPQHF	TGTGCCAGCAGATGGACAGGGGCGGTCGGTCAGCCCCAGCATTTT
TRBV7-8	NA	TRBJ2-1	TRBD2	CASSRGLAGGSSYNEQFF	TGTGCCAGCAGCCGGGGACTAGCGGGGGGGTCCTCCTACAATGAGCAGTTCTTC
TRBV6-5	once	TRBJ2-7	NA	CASSYSDSSYEQYF	TGTGCCAGCAGTTATTCGGACAGCTCCTACGAGCAGTACTTC
TRBV29-1	NA	TRBJ1-1	NA	CSVEVGGVGGTEAFF	TGCAGCGTTGAAGTTGGAGGGGTCGGCGGCACTGAAGCTTTCTTT
TRBV20-1	NA	TRBJ2-7	TRBD2	CSARREEQYF	TGCAGTGCTAGGCGGGAGGAGCAGTACTTC
TRBV7-9	few	TRBJ2-7	NA	CASSLSDSDYEQYF	TGTGCCAGCAGCTTATCGGACAGTGACTACGAGCAGTACTTC
TRBV19	NA	TRBJ2-2	NA	CASTRPDTGELFF	TGTGCCAGTACGAGGCCGGACACCGGGGAGCTGTTTTTT
TRBV6-6	once	TRBJ2-7	NA	CASSPRDEQYF	TGTGCCAGCAGTCCCCGGGATGAGCAGTACTTC
TRBV10-1	NA	TRBJ2-1	NA	CASSGGATPYNEQFF	TGCGCCAGCAGTGGGGGAGCGACCCCCTACAATGAGCAGTTCTTC
TRBV19	NA	TRBJ2-2	TRBD2	CASSSLGLAGGSTNTGELFF	TGTGCCAGTAGTTCCCTGGGACTAGCGGGAGGCTCTACGAACACCGGGGAGCTGTTTTTT
TRBV6-5	NA	TRBJ2-7	NA	CASSTGQNYEQYF	TGTGCCAGCAGTACCGGACAAAACTACGAGCAGTACTTC
TRBV7-9	NA	TRBJ1-6	TRBD1	CASSLGQGRSPLHF	TGTGCCAGCAGCTTAGGACAGGGAAGGTCACCCCTCCACTTT
TRBV10-3	NA	TRBJ2-7	NA	CAIMGRDSYEQYF	TGTGCCATCATGGGGCGAGACTCCTACGAGCAGTACTTC
TRBV6-5	NA	TRBJ1-2	NA	CASSYSEGGSGYTF	TGTGCCAGCAGTTACTCGGAAGGGGGTAGTGGCTACACCTTC
TRBV7-3	NA	TRBJ2-7	TRBD2	CASSRGGEYYEQYF	TGCGCCAGCAGCCGGGGGGGAGAGTACTACGAGCAGTACTTC
TRBV10-3	NA	TRBJ2-3	TRBD1	CAISESTGAADTQYF	TGTGCCATCAGTGAGTCGACAGGGGCGGCAGATACGCAGTATTTT
TRBV18	NA	TRBJ2-3	NA	CASSPKQQDTQYF	TGTGCCAGCTCACCAAAACAGCAAGATACGCAGTATTTT
TRBV6-5	NA	TRBJ2-7	TRBD1	CASSYSSGTASYEQYF	TGTGCCAGCAGTTACTCATCCGGGACAGCCTCCTACGAGCAGTACTTC
TRBV3-1/TRBV3-2	NA	TRBJ1-1	TRBD1	CASSQGQALVEAFF	TGTGCCAGCAGTCAGGGACAGGCCCTGGTTGAAGCTTTCTTT
TRBV2	NA	TRBJ2-7	TRBD1	CASSEAGTGTNEQYF	TGTGCCAGCAGTGAAGCCGGGACAGGGACCAACGAGCAGTACTTC
TRBV5-4	NA	TRBJ2-1	TRBD2	CASSFGAGGFYNEQFF	TGTGCCAGCAGCTTCGGAGCGGGGGGATTTTACAATGAGCAGTTCTTC
TRBV9	once	TRBJ2-1	NA	CASSPPVTTGEQFF	TGTGCCAGCAGCCCCCCTGTAACTACGGGTGAGCAGTTCTTC
TRBV5-1	once	TRBJ1-4	NA	CASSYGQTNEKLFF	TGCGCCAGCAGCTATGGACAAACTAATGAAAAACTGTTTTTT